A single sample gave rise to the 11 T cell receptor beta chains below, sequenced in a study of T cells after yellow fever vaccination. MiXCR was run by TCRdb on the 5' RACE reads, yielding one entry per CDR3 protein. The sample has 200,000 to 300,000 distinct CDR3 sequences; 10% to 15% are singletons. The sequences come from CD4+ T cells sorted from PBMCs, collected 45 days after the yellow fever booster vaccination. All receptors come from a man between 25 and 39 years old who received the YFV17D yellow fever vaccine.

The CDR3 spells CASSQGGSGSTEAFF. CDR3 coding DNA: TGTGCCAGCAGCCAAGGGGGGAGTGGGAGCACTGAAGCTTTCTTT. The chain couples TRBV14 to TRBJ1-1; D is perhaps TRBD1 (5 bases). This CDR3 contains 15 residues. Germline CDR1 and CDR2: SGHDN and FVKESK. Trimming left V 1 base short and J 4 bases short, with 13 bases between.

This clonotype was counted a few times. The CDR3 sequence: CASSERRDSVNEKLFF. DNA for the CDR3: TGTGCCAGCAGTGAAAGGCGGGACAGCGTGAATGAAAAACTGTTTTTT. The rearrangement uses TRBV6-1 and TRBJ1-4, with 7 bases identical to TRBD1. CDR1 and CDR2 from the germline V gene are MNHNS and SASEGT. The CDR3 is made up of 16 amino acids. After removal of 2 bases from V and 5 bases from J, the junction contained 8 bases not matched to a gene.

This chain uses TRBV18 with TRBJ2-2; perhaps TRBD1 as D (6 bases). The CDR3 spans 15 residues. Germline V lookup: CDR1 KGHSH, CDR2 LQKENI. Trimming removed 5 bases from V and 2 bases from J, with 12 bases in between. CDR3 region: CASSRGHHNTGELFF. The CDR3, as DNA: TGTGCCAGCTCAAGGGGACACCATAACACCGGGGAGCTGTTTTTT.

The chain employs TRBV4-3 and TRBJ1-5; D ambiguous. Trimming stripped 0 bases from V and 4 bases from J, with 10 bases between. The germline gives CDR1 LGHNA, CDR2 YSLEER. The CDR3 consists of 15 residues. CDR3 amino acids: CASSQELYDNQPQHF. CDR3 coding DNA: TGCGCCAGCAGCCAAGAACTGTACGATAATCAGCCCCAGCATTTT.

The chain recombines TRBV20-1 with TRBJ1-6; D may be TRBD1 (5 bases). This CDR3 is 14 amino acids long. Germline lookup yields CDR1 DFQATT and CDR2 SNEGSKA (reference sequence). The V and J ends lost 3 bases and 2 bases respectively, with 8 bases between them. CDR3 bases: TGCAGTGCTAGCCGGGGACCCTATAATTCACCCCTCCACTTT. Encoded protein: CSASRGPYNSPLHF.

The chain recombines TRBV7-9 with TRBJ1-6; unclear D gene. CDR1 and CDR2 (germline): SEHNR, FQNEAQ (reference sequence). The length of the CDR3 is 15 residues. The germline V and J ends were trimmed by 1 base and 7 bases, with 11 bases remaining between them. The CDR3 DNA reads as TGTGCCAGCAGCTTAGGGACGGTTGAAAATTCACCCCTCCACTTT. Its protein product is CASSLGTVENSPLHF.

The V gene is TRBV29-1, the J gene TRBJ1-2, with 12 bases fitting TRBD1. The CDR3 has 16 amino acids. Germline lookup yields CDR1 SQVTM and CDR2 ANQGSEA. V lost 3 bases, J lost 3 bases, and 8 bases stayed unmatched. The CDR3 sequence is CSVDGDRGLNHYGYTF. The DNA of the CDR3 is TGCAGCGTTGATGGGGACAGGGGGCTTAATCACTATGGCTACACCTTC. Full variable domain (outside the CDR3, taken from reference TRBV29-1 and TRBJ1-2): SAVISQKPSRDICQRGTSLTIQCQVDSQVTMMFWYRQQPGQSLTLIATANQGSEATYESGFVIDKFPISRPNLTFSTLTVSNMSPEDSSIYLCSVDGDRGLNHYGYTFGSGTRLTVV.

The chain recombines TRBV6-1 with TRBJ2-5; no firm D call. CDR3 length: 17 residues. The germline V gene has CDR1 MNHNS and CDR2 SASEGT. V was shortened by 0 bases and J by 4 bases, with 18 bases between the two germline ends. This chain's CDR3 is CASSEARQDRELETQYF. The CDR3 nucleotides are TGTGCCAGCAGTGAAGCGAGGCAGGACCGCGAGTTAGAGACCCAGTACTTC.

Only a few counts were recorded for this clonotype. The rearrangement uses TRBV12-3 or TRBV12-4 and TRBJ2-7; the D is unclear. CDR3 length: 14 amino acids. V lost 9 bases to trimming and J lost 0 bases, with 15 bases between them. The CDR3 region has the DNA TGTGCCAGTGCCCGTCCACCCAACTCCTACGAGCAGTACTTC. Protein sequence: CASARPPNSYEQYF.

The chain uses TRBV20-1 and TRBJ1-1; possible D gene TRBD1, 5 bases. The CDR3 covers 12 residues. V lost 5 bases and J 3 bases, leaving 10 bases between the germline ends. Germline V gene sequence: CDR1 DFQATT, CDR2 SNEGSKA (reference sequence). This chain's CDR3 is CSAQAGDTEAFF. The CDR3 DNA is TGCAGTGCTCAGGCGGGGGACACTGAAGCTTTCTTT.

The V gene is TRBV7-2, the J gene TRBJ2-3; the D gene could be TRBD1 or TRBD2 (5 bases each). This CDR3 has 14 residues. The germline gives CDR1 SGHTA, CDR2 FQGNSA. The V gene lost 5 bases and the J gene lost 1 base, with 10 bases spanning the gap. The CDR3 here is CASSRVGGTDTQYF. CDR3 sequence (DNA): TGTGCCAGCAGCCGTGTGGGGGGCACAGATACGCAGTATTTT.